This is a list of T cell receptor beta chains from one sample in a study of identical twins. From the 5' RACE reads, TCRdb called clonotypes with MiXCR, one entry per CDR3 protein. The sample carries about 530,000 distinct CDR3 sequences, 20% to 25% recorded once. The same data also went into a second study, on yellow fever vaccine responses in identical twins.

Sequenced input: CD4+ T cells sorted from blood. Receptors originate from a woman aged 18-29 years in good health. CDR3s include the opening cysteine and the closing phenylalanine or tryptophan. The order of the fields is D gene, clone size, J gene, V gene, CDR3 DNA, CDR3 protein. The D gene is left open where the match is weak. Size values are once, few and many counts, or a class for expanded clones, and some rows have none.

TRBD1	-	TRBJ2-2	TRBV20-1	TGCGGAGAACAGGGGCGCGCCGGGGAGCTGTTTTTT	CGEQGRAGELFF
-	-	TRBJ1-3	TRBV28	TGTGCCAGCAGTTTAGAGTGGGACACCATATATTTT	CASSLEWDTIYF
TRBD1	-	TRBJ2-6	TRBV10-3	TGTGCCATCAGATCCGGGACAGGGGCGGGGGCCAACGTCCTGACTTTC	CAIRSGTGAGANVLTF
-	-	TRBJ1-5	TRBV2	TGTGCCAGCAGCACCGAGCCGGGGCCTCAGCCCCAGCATTTT	CASSTEPGPQPQHF
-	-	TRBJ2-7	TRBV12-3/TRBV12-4	TGTGCCAGCAGTTTCCAGGACACCACCTACGAGCAGTACTTC	CASSFQDTTYEQYF
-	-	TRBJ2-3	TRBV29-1	TGCAGCGTTGAAGTGAGCGGAGCTAGCACAGATACGCAGTATTTT	CSVEVSGASTDTQYF
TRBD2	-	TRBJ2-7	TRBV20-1	TGCAGTGCTAGTACCCACCGGACTAGCGGGAGGTCCTCCTCCTACGAGCAGTACTTC	CSASTHRTSGRSSSYEQYF
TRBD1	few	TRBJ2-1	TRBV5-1	TGCGCCAGCAGCCCCCAGACAGGGGCCTACAATGAGCAGTTCTTC	CASSPQTGAYNEQFF
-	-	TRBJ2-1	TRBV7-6	TGTGCCAGCAGCTTGGGCGGCGGGGGCCCGAACAATGAGCAGTTCTTC	CASSLGGGGPNNEQFF
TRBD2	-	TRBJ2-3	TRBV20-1	TGCAGTGCTGTGGGACTAGCGGGAGGGGCGAGCACAGATACGCAGTATTTT	CSAVGLAGGASTDTQYF
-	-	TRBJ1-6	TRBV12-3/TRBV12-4	TGTGCCAGCAGCTACTACGGGACCTATAATTCACCCCTCCACTTT	CASSYYGTYNSPLHF
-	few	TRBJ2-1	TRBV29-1	TGCAGCGTTGAAGAAATGGTAGGGGGCAATGAGCAGTTCTTC	CSVEEMVGGNEQFF
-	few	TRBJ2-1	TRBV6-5	TGTGCCAGCAGTTACTCGAGTGGGGGGGCCAGGGATGAGCAGTTCTTC	CASSYSSGGARDEQFF
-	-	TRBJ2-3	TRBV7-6	TGTGCCAGCAGCTTAGATTCTGGGGTGCGGGCGGATACGCAGTATTTT	CASSLDSGVRADTQYF
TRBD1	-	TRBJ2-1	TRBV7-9	TGTGCCAGCAGACCAACCCAGGGGACAGAACACAATGAGCAGTTCTTC	CASRPTQGTEHNEQFF
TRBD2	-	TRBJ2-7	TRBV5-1	TGCGCCAGCAGCTTGGCCGGACTAGCGGGAAGAACCTACGAGCAGTACTTC	CASSLAGLAGRTYEQYF
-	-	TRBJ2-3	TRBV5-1	TGCGCCAGCAGCCTGCGGGGCGCCAGCACAGATACGCAGTATTTT	CASSLRGASTDTQYF
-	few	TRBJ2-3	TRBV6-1	TGTGCCAGCAGAGCGGCGAACACAGATACGCAGTATTTT	CASRAANTDTQYF
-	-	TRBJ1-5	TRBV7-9	TGTGCCAGCAGCCCCGACTACTCCGGGTCCCAGCATTTT	CASSPDYSGSQHF
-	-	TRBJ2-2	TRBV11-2	TGTGCCAGCAGCTTATCGAACAGGGTTACCGGGGAGCTGTTTTTT	CASSLSNRVTGELFF
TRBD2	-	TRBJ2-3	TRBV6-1	TGTGCCAGCAGATTTAGCGGGACTGACACAGATACGCAGTATTTT	CASRFSGTDTDTQYF
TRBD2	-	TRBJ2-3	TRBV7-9	TGTGCCAGCAGCTCCAAACTAGCGGGAGTCGGAGATACGCAGTATTTT	CASSSKLAGVGDTQYF
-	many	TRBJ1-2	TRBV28	TGTGCCAGCAGTTTTGATGGTCGATATGGCTACACCTTC	CASSFDGRYGYTF
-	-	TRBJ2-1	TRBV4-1	TGCGCCAGCAGCGGGCGTCGGTCCAATGAGCAGTTCTTC	CASSGRRSNEQFF
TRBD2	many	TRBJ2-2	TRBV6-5	TGTGCCAGCAGTTATTTTCCTAGCGGGAAAACCGGGGAGCTGTTTTTT	CASSYFPSGKTGELFF
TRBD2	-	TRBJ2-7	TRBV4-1	TGCGCCAGCAGCCAAACGACTAGCGGGAGTCTCTACGAGCAGTACTTC	CASSQTTSGSLYEQYF
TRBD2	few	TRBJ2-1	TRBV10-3	TGTGCCATCAGGGGGGGGTCCTACAATGAGCAGTTCTTC	CAIRGGSYNEQFF
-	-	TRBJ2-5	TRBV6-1	TGTGCCAGCAGTGAAGCGCAGACATGGCAGGGCAAAGAGACCCAGTACTTC	CASSEAQTWQGKETQYF
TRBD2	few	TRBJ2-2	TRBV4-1	TGCGCCAGCAGCCAAGAACTGGGACTAGCGGTCTCCGGGGAGCTGTTTTTT	CASSQELGLAVSGELFF
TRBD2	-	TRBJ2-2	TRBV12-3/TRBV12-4	TGTGCCATCAGTTTACAAGGACTAGCGGGGGGGCTCACCGGGGAGCTGTTTTTT	CAISLQGLAGGLTGELFF
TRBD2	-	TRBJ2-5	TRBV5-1	TGCGCCAGCAGCTTGGCGGCTCTAGCGGGGCCCCGGGAGACCCAGTACTTC	CASSLAALAGPRETQYF
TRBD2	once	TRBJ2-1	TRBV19	TGTGCCAGTACCCCAGGACTAGCGGGAGTCGTAACACACTATGAGCAGTTCTTC	CASTPGLAGVVTHYEQFF
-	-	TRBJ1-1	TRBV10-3	TGTGCCATATCTACAGGCATGAACACTGAAGCTTTCTTT	CAISTGMNTEAFF
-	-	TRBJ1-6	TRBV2	TGTGCCAGCAGAGCTACAGGGAGCTCCTATAATTCACCCCTCCACTTT	CASRATGSSYNSPLHF
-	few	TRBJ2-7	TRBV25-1	TGTGCCAGCAGTGAAATGTCGCGCGAGCAGTACTTC	CASSEMSREQYF
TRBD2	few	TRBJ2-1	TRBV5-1	TGCGCCAGCAGCTTGGGGCCCCTAGCGGTCTCCTACAATGAGCAGTTCTTC	CASSLGPLAVSYNEQFF
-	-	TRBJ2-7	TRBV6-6	TGTGCCAGCAGTTACGACTACGAGCAGTACTTC	CASSYDYEQYF
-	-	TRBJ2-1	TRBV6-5	TGTGCCAGCAGTTACAGGGTAGGGCATGAGCAGTTCTTC	CASSYRVGHEQFF
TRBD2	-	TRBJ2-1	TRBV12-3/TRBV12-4	TGTGCCAGCAGTCACGGGACTAGCGGGGGGCCGGCCGAACTCTTC	CASSHGTSGGPAELF
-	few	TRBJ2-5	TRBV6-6	TGTGCCAGCAGTTACTTCGGTGGGGAGACCCAGTACTTC	CASSYFGGETQYF
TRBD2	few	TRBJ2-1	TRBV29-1	TGCAGCGTTGGTTTCTCTAGCGGGGACTACAATGAGCAGTTCTTC	CSVGFSSGDYNEQFF
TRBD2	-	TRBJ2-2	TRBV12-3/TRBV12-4	TGTGCCAGCAGTTTGTTCCAGCGGGAGAACACCGGGGAGCTGTTTTTT	CASSLFQRENTGELFF
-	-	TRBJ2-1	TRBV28	TGTGCCAGCAGTCCCCCGGGACATGGATACAATGAGCAGTTCTTC	CASSPPGHGYNEQFF
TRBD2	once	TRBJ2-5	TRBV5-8	TGTGCCAGCAGCTTGGCTGGGAGTAGCGGGGGGCAAGAGACCCAGTACTTC	CASSLAGSSGGQETQYF
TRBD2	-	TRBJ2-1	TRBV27	TGTGCCAGCAGTTTACGCGCGGGGGGCCCCCTCTCCTACAATGAGCAGTTCTTC	CASSLRAGGPLSYNEQFF
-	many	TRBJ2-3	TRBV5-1	TGTGCCAGCAGTTCTGGCACAGATACGCAGTATTTT	CASSSGTDTQYF
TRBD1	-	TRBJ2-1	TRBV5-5	TGTGCCAGCAGCTTGAACCTGGGACAGGGGATTTCCTACAATGAGCAGTTCTTC	CASSLNLGQGISYNEQFF
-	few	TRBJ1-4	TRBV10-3	TGTGCCATTGGAGCTGATCCTAATGAAAAACTGTTTTTT	CAIGADPNEKLFF
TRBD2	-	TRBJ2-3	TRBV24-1	TGTGCCACCCAGACTAGCGGGAGAGATGATACGCAGTATTTT	CATQTSGRDDTQYF
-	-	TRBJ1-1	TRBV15	TGTGCCACCAGCAGAGAGGCAGGGCCGAACACTGAAGCTTTCTTT	CATSREAGPNTEAFF
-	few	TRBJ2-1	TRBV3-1	TGTGCCAGCAGCCAAGATCGGCTAGTAGGCTATGAGCAGTTCTTC	CASSQDRLVGYEQFF
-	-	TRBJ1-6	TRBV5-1	TGCGCCAGCAGCTTGGGGCAGGGTCCCCTCCACTTT	CASSLGQGPLHF
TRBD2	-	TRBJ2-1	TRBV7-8	TGTGCCAGCAGCAGCAGCCGGTTGGTAGCGGGAGACAGTGAGCAGTTCTTC	CASSSSRLVAGDSEQFF
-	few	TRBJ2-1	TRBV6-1	TGTGCCAGCAGTCCACGGGACTGGTACAATGAGCAGTTCTTC	CASSPRDWYNEQFF
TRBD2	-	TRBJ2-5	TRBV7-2	TGTGCCAGCAGCTTAAGCGGGGGCTTGCTACAAGAGACCCAGTACTTC	CASSLSGGLLQETQYF
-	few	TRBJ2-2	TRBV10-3	TGTGCCATCAAAACTAACACCGGGGAGCTGTTTTTT	CAIKTNTGELFF
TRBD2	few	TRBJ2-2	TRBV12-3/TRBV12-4	TGTGCCAGCAGACCTAGCGGGAGACCAACCGGGGAGCTGTTTTTT	CASRPSGRPTGELFF